This T cell receptor (beta chain) appears in the sequencing data of a study of response to subunit inactivated influenza vaccine. Whole-study results and caveats: The authors proposed limited new T cell recruitment per seasonal influenza vaccination.

V dropped 2 bases and J dropped 5 bases, with 12 bases sitting between them. Germline CDR1 MNHEY, CDR2 SVGAGI. This CDR3 is 14 amino acids long. TCRdb reprocessed the RT-PCR reads via MiXCR and lists one record per CDR3 protein. The sample has about 190,000 distinct CDR3 sequences; roughly 14% are singletons. This clonotype was recorded a few times. Its antigen is still unknown. This sequence was found in a man aged 50 to 60 who received an inactivated influenza vaccine. The chain employs TRBV6-5 and TRBJ2-5, with D uncertain. The sample was CD8+ T cells sorted from PBMCs, taken approximately 5 days after vaccination. CDR3 nucleotides: TGTGCCAGCAGTTACGTGCACGGACGGGAGACCCAGTACTTC. It specifies CASSYVHGRETQYF.